This TCR beta chain was sequenced in a study of control samples from healthy donors and cancer patients. This CDR3 is 16 amino acids long. TCRdb's copy holds only in-frame clones and misses some; the assay was immunoSEQ multiplex PCR. This table has over 70,000 clones, about 89% appearing once. The V and J genes are TRBV21-1 and TRBJ2-7; the table's D call, TRBD2, has no DNA check behind it. TRBV21-1 constitutes a pseudogene. The TCR originated in a woman between 50 and 59 years old with colorectal cancer. The sample comprised PBMCs. The CDR3 spells CASSRLGGPSSYEQYV. CDR3 DNA sequence: TGTGCCAGCAGCAGATTGGGGGGGCCGAGCTCCTACGAGCAGTACGTC.